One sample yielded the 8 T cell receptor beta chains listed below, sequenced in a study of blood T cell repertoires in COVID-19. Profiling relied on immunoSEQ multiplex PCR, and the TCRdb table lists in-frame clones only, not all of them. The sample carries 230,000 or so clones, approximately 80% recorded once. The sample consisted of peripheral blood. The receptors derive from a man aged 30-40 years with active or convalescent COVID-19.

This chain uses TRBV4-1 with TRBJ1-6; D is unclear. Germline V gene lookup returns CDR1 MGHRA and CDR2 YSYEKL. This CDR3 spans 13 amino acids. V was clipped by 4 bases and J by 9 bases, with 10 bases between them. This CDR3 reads CASSPRGLSPLHF. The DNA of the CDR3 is TGCGCCAGCAGCCCCCGAGGGCTTTCACCCCTCCACTTT.

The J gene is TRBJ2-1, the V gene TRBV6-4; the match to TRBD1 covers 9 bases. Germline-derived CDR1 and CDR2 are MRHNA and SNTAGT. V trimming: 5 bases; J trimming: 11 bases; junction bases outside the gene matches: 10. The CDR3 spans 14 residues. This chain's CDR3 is CASSPGQGDTKQFF. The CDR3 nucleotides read TGTGCCAGCAGTCCGGGACAGGGTGACACGAAGCAGTTCTTC.

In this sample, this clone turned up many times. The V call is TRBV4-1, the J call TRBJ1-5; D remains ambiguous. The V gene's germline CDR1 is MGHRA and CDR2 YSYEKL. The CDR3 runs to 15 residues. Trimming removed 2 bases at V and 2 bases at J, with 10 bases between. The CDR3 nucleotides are TGCGCCAGCAGCCAAATATTGCCGGGCAATCAGCCCCAGCATTTT. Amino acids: CASSQILPGNQPQHF.

Here the CDR3 DNA reads TGTGCCAGCAGCTGGGGCCCCCCCGGCGAGCAGTACTTC. As protein: CASSWGPPGEQYF. The chain has TRBV7-9 and TRBJ2-7; D possibly corresponds to TRBD1 (5 bases). Germline V lookup: CDR1 SEHNR, CDR2 FQNEAQ (reference sequence). This CDR3 is built from 13 residues. Deletions cut 4 bases from V and 6 bases from J, with 13 bases between.

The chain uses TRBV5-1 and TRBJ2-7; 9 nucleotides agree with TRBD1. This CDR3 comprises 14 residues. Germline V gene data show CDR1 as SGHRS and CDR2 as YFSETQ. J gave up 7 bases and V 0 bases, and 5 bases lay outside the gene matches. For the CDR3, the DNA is TGCGCCAGCAGCTTGGCGGGACAGGGATGGGAGCAGTACTTC. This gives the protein CASSLAGQGWEQYF.

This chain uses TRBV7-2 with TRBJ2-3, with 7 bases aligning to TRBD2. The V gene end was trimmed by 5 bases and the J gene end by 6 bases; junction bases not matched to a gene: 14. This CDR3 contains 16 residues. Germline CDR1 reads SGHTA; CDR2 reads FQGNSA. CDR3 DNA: TGTGCCAGCAGCCCCGATTGGGGGGGTCGCGGGGATACGCAGTATTTT. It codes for CASSPDWGGRGDTQYF.

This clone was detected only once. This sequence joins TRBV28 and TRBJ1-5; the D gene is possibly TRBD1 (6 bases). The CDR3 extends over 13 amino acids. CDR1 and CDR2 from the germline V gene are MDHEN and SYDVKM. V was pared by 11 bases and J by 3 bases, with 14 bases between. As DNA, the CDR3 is TGTGCCCCGCCGGGACACGTCAATCAGCCCCAGCATTTT. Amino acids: CAPPGHVNQPQHF.

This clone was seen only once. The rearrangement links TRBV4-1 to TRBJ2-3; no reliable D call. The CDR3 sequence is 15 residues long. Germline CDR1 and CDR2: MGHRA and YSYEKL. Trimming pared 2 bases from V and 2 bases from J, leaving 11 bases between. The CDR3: CASSQPRSSTDTQYF. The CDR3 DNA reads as TGCGCCAGCAGCCAACCCAGATCTTCCACAGATACGCAGTATTTT.